This T cell receptor beta chain was retrieved from a study of cytomegalovirus exposure and HLA in healthy donors. Whole-study results and caveats: A list of about 160 TCR beta chains associated with cytomegalovirus was given.

Using immunoSEQ multiplex PCR, the repertoire was profiled, and TCRdb retains in-frame clones only, with some absent. The data contain about 110,000 clones, around 95% of them seen just once; the ten biggest clones take up 0.67%. The junction had 17 bases not matched to a gene; V was cut back by 3 bases and J by 7 bases. This CDR3 is 17 amino acids long. Germline V CDR1 and CDR2: SQVTM, ANQGSEA. On this clone: Antigen: not known.

The chain carries TRBV29-1 and TRBJ2-1; 8 bases match TRBD1. The sequenced sample was PBMCs. The origin of this receptor is a woman aged 18-30 years in good health and CMV-seronegative. CDR3 nucleotide sequence: TGCAGCGTTGACGGGGATACCGGGACAGGAGGTTTTAATGAGCAGTTCTTC. Its protein product is CSVDGDTGTGGFNEQFF.